The clone carrying this T cell receptor beta chain was observed a handful of times. Clinical symptoms, serum thyroxine, TRAb, thyroid ultrasound and orbital computed tomography established diagnosis. The CDR3 extends over 16 amino acids. After removal of 3 bases from V and 3 bases from J, the junction contained 4 bases not matched to a gene. CDR1 is KGHDR and CDR2 is SFDVKD in the germline V gene. This record belongs to a study of T cells in Graves' hyperthyroidism and ophthalmopathy. From RNA transcripts, TCR beta CDR3 regions were amplified. Researchers ran a first-round RT-PCR on the TCR CDR3 using the HTBI primer set. TCRdb analysed the multiplex PCR reads with MiXCR anew, one entry per CDR3 protein. Of some 700,000 distinct CDR3 sequences listed, 17% were seen once; the top ten hold around 16%.

The rearrangement uses TRBV24-1 and TRBJ2-1; 10 nucleotides match TRBD2. Specimen: blood. This receptor was obtained from a man aged 50 to 60 with Graves' hyperthyroidism. CDR3 region: CATSDPLAGDYNEQFF. The CDR3 coding sequence is TGTGCCACCAGTGATCCTCTAGCGGGGGACTACAATGAGCAGTTCTTC.